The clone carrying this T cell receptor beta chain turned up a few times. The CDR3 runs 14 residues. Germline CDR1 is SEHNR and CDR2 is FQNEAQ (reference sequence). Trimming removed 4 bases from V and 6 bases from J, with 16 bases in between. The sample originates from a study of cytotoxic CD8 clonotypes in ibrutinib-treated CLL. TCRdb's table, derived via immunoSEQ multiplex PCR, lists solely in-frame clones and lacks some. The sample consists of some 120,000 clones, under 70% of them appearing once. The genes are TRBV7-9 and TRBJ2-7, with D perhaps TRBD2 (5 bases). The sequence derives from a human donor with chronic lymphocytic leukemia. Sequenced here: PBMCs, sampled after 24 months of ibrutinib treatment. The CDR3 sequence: CASSSSGRVGEQYF. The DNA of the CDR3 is TGTGCCAGCAGCTCTTCTGGGCGGGTTGGCGAGCAGTACTTC.